A selection of T cell receptor beta chains follows, all from one sample in a study of cytomegalovirus exposure and HLA in healthy donors. Only in-frame clones appear in the TCRdb table, and some are missing; sequencing was by immunoSEQ multiplex PCR. Of around 150,000 clones detected, around four fifths appear once; the ten largest clones hold 2% to 2.5%. Sequenced sample: PBMCs. All receptors come from a man aged 25 to 45 in good health and CMV-seropositive. Each CDR3 is given with its conserved first and last residue. The order of the fields is V gene, D gene, clone size, J gene, CDR3 DNA, CDR3 protein. A D gene is named only where the DNA matches it firmly. Size is stated for part of the rows, as once, few or many counts, or as a class when the clone is expanded.

V: TRBV15; D: NA; size: NA; J: TRBJ1-5; DNA: TGTGCCACCAGCAGAGGTCTGGAGACGATCGGCCAGCCCCAGCATTTT; CDR3: CATSRGLETIGQPQHF
V: TRBV13; D: TRBD2; size: NA; J: TRBJ2-3; DNA: TGTGCCAGCAGCTTGGCGGGGGGTGGTTATGGTACGCAGTATTTT; CDR3: CASSLAGGGYGTQYF
V: TRBV6-5; D: NA; size: NA; J: TRBJ2-1; DNA: TGTGCCAGCAGCCTCGACAAGGATGAGCAGTTCTTC; CDR3: CASSLDKDEQFF
V: TRBV11-2; D: TRBD1; size: few; J: TRBJ1-2; DNA: TGTGCCAGCAGCCCCTCGGACAGGAACTATGGCTACACCTTC; CDR3: CASSPSDRNYGYTF
V: TRBV5-4; D: TRBD1; size: few; J: TRBJ1-2; DNA: TGTGCCAGCAGCTTGGTGGACAGGGAAGACTATGGCTACACCTTC; CDR3: CASSLVDREDYGYTF
V: TRBV5-1; D: TRBD2; size: once; J: TRBJ2-3; DNA: TGCGCCAGCAGCGCCGGGACTAGTTTTCTTGCAGATACGCAGTATTTT; CDR3: CASSAGTSFLADTQYF
V: TRBV7-2; D: NA; size: NA; J: TRBJ2-5; DNA: TGTGCCAGCAGCTTAGGTGGAGAGAGGGAGACCCAGTACTTC; CDR3: CASSLGGERETQYF
V: TRBV4-3; D: NA; size: NA; J: TRBJ1-3; DNA: TGCGCCAGCAGCCAAGAGGTCCGACATCGCTCTGGAAACACCATATATTTT; CDR3: CASSQEVRHRSGNTIYF
V: TRBV4-3; D: NA; size: once; J: TRBJ2-3; DNA: TGCGCCAGCAGCCAAGGGGGCCAGCAGACTACGCAGTATTTT; CDR3: CASSQGGQQTTQYF
V: TRBV23-1; D: TRBD1; size: NA; J: TRBJ2-1; DNA: TGCGCCACCGCCGTGGACAGGGAGGACAATGAGCAGTTCTTC; CDR3: CATAVDREDNEQFF
V: TRBV9; D: NA; size: NA; J: TRBJ1-4; DNA: TGTGCCAGCAGCGTAGAAGGGGCGGCTAATGAAAAACTGTTTTTT; CDR3: CASSVEGAANEKLFF
V: TRBV9; D: TRBD2; size: NA; J: TRBJ2-3; DNA: TGTGCCAGCAGCCCTACTAGCGGGGGCCTTAGCACAGATACGCAGTATTTT; CDR3: CASSPTSGGLSTDTQYF
V: TRBV11-3; D: NA; size: once; J: TRBJ2-3; DNA: TGTGCCAGCAGCTTAAATTCCGGGGGAACTGATACGCAGTATTTT; CDR3: CASSLNSGGTDTQYF
V: TRBV5-1; D: NA; size: NA; J: TRBJ2-1; DNA: TGCGCCAGCAGCATCACAGGAAAGGGTGAGCAGTTCTTC; CDR3: CASSITGKGEQFF
V: TRBV5-1; D: TRBD2; size: NA; J: TRBJ2-3; DNA: TGCGCCAGCAGCTTGGTGGGGGCCGGGCGGGGGGCCATCGCCGGGGGAGATACGCAGTATTTT; CDR3: CASSLVGAGRGAIAGGDTQYF
V: TRBV27; D: TRBD1; size: NA; J: TRBJ2-3; DNA: TGTGCCAGCAGTTTAAGGACAGGGGGCACGGATACGCAGTATTTT; CDR3: CASSLRTGGTDTQYF
V: TRBV6-1; D: NA; size: few; J: TRBJ1-2; DNA: TGTGCCAGCAGTGAAGCGGCAGGCTATGGCTACACCTTC; CDR3: CASSEAAGYGYTF
V: TRBV4-1; D: NA; size: few; J: TRBJ2-7; DNA: TGCGCCAGCAGCCAAGTTCCCGCGGGGGAGCAGTACTTC; CDR3: CASSQVPAGEQYF
V: TRBV4-3; D: NA; size: NA; J: TRBJ2-1; DNA: TGCGCCAGCAGCCAAGTCGACGGGGGAGAGTTTCATGAGCAGTTCTTC; CDR3: CASSQVDGGEFHEQFF
V: TRBV7-2; D: NA; size: few; J: TRBJ2-3; DNA: TGTGCCAGCAGCTGGGGAGGCACAGATACGCAGTATTTT; CDR3: CASSWGGTDTQYF
V: TRBV7-9; D: NA; size: NA; J: TRBJ2-5; DNA: TGTGCCAGCAGCCGCACGACAGTAGAGACCCAGTACTTC; CDR3: CASSRTTVETQYF
V: TRBV29-1; D: NA; size: few; J: TRBJ1-6; DNA: TGCAGCGCAGGGGAGGGGAATTCACCCCTCCACTTT; CDR3: CSAGEGNSPLHF
V: TRBV5-4; D: NA; size: NA; J: TRBJ2-7; DNA: TGTGCCAGCAGCGGAAGGTGGACAGAATCCTACGAGCAGTACTTC; CDR3: CASSGRWTESYEQYF
V: TRBV6-1; D: NA; size: NA; J: TRBJ1-5; DNA: TGTGCCAGCAGTCCTAGACAGATCAATCAGCCCCAGCATTTT; CDR3: CASSPRQINQPQHF
V: TRBV13; D: TRBD1; size: NA; J: TRBJ2-2; DNA: TGTGCCAGCAGCTTACCACAGGGGATGGCGTGGACCGGGGAGCTGTTTTTT; CDR3: CASSLPQGMAWTGELFF
V: TRBV5-1; D: NA; size: NA; J: TRBJ2-2; DNA: TGCGCCAGCAGCTTGGCCCCTAGAGGGCTGAACACCGGGGAGCTGTTTTTT; CDR3: CASSLAPRGLNTGELFF
V: TRBV5-1; D: TRBD2; size: NA; J: TRBJ2-1; DNA: TGCGCCAGCAGCGTAGCGGGGGGGCCATATAATGAGCAGTTCTTC; CDR3: CASSVAGGPYNEQFF
V: TRBV6-4; D: NA; size: few; J: TRBJ2-2; DNA: TGTGCCAGCAGACCAGACAGAGTCACCGGGGAGCTGTTTTTT; CDR3: CASRPDRVTGELFF
V: TRBV10-3; D: NA; size: NA; J: TRBJ1-2; DNA: TGTGCCATCAGAAATGATACCGAGGGGGCCTTC; CDR3: CAIRNDTEGAF
V: TRBV6-6; D: NA; size: NA; J: TRBJ2-1; DNA: TGTGCCATCAGCCCCCAGGCCCACAATGAGCAGTTCTTC; CDR3: CAISPQAHNEQFF
V: TRBV4-3; D: NA; size: NA; J: TRBJ1-4; DNA: TGCGCCAGCAGGCGTTCTGCAACTAATGAAAAACTGTTTTTT; CDR3: CASRRSATNEKLFF
V: TRBV7-2; D: NA; size: NA; J: TRBJ2-5; DNA: TGTGCCAGCAGCTTTAAGGGGGAGGAGACCCAGTACTTC; CDR3: CASSFKGEETQYF
V: TRBV6-4; D: TRBD1; size: NA; J: TRBJ2-3; DNA: TGTGCCAGCAGTGACGGGACAGGGGGCACAGATACGCAGTATTTT; CDR3: CASSDGTGGTDTQYF
V: TRBV4-1; D: TRBD2; size: many; J: TRBJ2-4; DNA: TGCGCCAGCAGCCCCCCGGGACTAGCGGAAAACATTCAGTACTTC; CDR3: CASSPPGLAENIQYF
V: TRBV20-1; D: NA; size: NA; J: TRBJ1-2; DNA: TGCAGTGCCGCCGACATCTATGGCTACACCTTC; CDR3: CSAADIYGYTF
V: TRBV7-3; D: TRBD2; size: NA; J: TRBJ2-3; DNA: TGTGCCAGCAGCTTACAGGGACTAGCGGGGGGAAGCACAGATACGCAGTATTTT; CDR3: CASSLQGLAGGSTDTQYF
V: TRBV9; D: NA; size: NA; J: TRBJ2-7; DNA: TGTGCCAGCAGCGAAACAGGTTTCAACTACGGGCAGTACTTC; CDR3: CASSETGFNYGQYF
V: TRBV11-3; D: TRBD2; size: few; J: TRBJ2-1; DNA: TGTGCCAGCAGCTCGCGGGGGGAGACCTACAATGAGCAGTTCTTC; CDR3: CASSSRGETYNEQFF
V: TRBV4-3; D: NA; size: NA; J: TRBJ2-1; DNA: TGCGCCAGCAGCCAAGACTTTCTTAGCGGAGTCGCCCGGTTCTTC; CDR3: CASSQDFLSGVARFF
V: TRBV7-3; D: NA; size: NA; J: TRBJ2-1; DNA: TGTGCCAGCAGCTTAAATCAGGGGGAGGCCGTTACTGAGCAGTTCTTC; CDR3: CASSLNQGEAVTEQFF
V: TRBV4-1; D: NA; size: few; J: TRBJ1-2; DNA: TGCGCCAGCAGCCAAGGAGGGAATGGCGGCTACACCTTC; CDR3: CASSQGGNGGYTF
V: TRBV2; D: NA; size: NA; J: TRBJ2-3; DNA: TGTGCCAGCTTCGGGGAAAATACGCAGTATTTT; CDR3: CASFGENTQYF
V: TRBV11-3; D: TRBD1; size: NA; J: TRBJ2-2; DNA: TGTGCCAGCAGCCCACGGACAGGGAGCACCGGGGAGCTGTTTTTT; CDR3: CASSPRTGSTGELFF
V: TRBV6-6; D: NA; size: once; J: TRBJ1-2; DNA: TGTGCCAGCAGTGACAGTGCTGTGGGCTATGGCTACACCTTC; CDR3: CASSDSAVGYGYTF
V: TRBV19; D: NA; size: NA; J: TRBJ2-3; DNA: TGTGCCAGTAGCGGGGTGGCAGATACGCAGTATTTT; CDR3: CASSGVADTQYF
V: TRBV30; D: TRBD1; size: NA; J: TRBJ1-5; DNA: TGTGCCTGGAGTCGGACAGGGCGAGGTCAGCCCCAGCATTTT; CDR3: CAWSRTGRGQPQHF
V: TRBV19; D: NA; size: NA; J: TRBJ2-7; DNA: TGTGCCAGTAGTATAGATGGGACTTTAGACTACGAGCAGTACTTC; CDR3: CASSIDGTLDYEQYF
V: TRBV9; D: NA; size: NA; J: TRBJ2-1; DNA: TGTGCCAGCAGGTCTTATGACACCGAGCAGTTCTTC; CDR3: CASRSYDTEQFF